This T cell receptor (beta chain) was profiled in a study of regulatory T cells in long-lasting Graves disease. The CDR3 sequence is 16 residues long. CDR1 and CDR2 (germline): ENHRY, SYGVKD. J gave up 4 bases and V 4 bases, and 5 bases lay outside the gene matches. Building the TCR beta libraries relied on iRepertoire HTBI primers, and CDR3 regions underwent Arm-PCR. One entry per CDR3 protein results from TCRdb running MiXCR on the multiplex PCR reads. The sample has roughly 560,000 distinct CDR3 sequences; about 12% are singletons. This sample's time point: newly diagnosed GD, antithyroid drugs for less than 3 months. Generation of the TCR library employed RNA extracted from PBMCs. There are many counts of this clonotype. The same data also contributed to another study, on T cells in Graves' hyperthyroidism and ophthalmopathy. That source reports: The primer set for the first-round RT-PCR of the TCR CDR3 was HTBI.

The source was peripheral blood mononuclear cells (PBMCs), collected at new diagnosis, from a patient treated with antithyroid drugs. The chain is built from TRBV10-3 and TRBJ2-1; 12 nucleotides align to TRBD2. The source of this sequence is a woman younger than 45 with Graves disease. CDR3 loop: CAISGAGTSGYNEQFF. The CDR3, as DNA: TGTGCCATCAGTGGGGCCGGGACTAGCGGGTACAATGAGCAGTTCTTC.